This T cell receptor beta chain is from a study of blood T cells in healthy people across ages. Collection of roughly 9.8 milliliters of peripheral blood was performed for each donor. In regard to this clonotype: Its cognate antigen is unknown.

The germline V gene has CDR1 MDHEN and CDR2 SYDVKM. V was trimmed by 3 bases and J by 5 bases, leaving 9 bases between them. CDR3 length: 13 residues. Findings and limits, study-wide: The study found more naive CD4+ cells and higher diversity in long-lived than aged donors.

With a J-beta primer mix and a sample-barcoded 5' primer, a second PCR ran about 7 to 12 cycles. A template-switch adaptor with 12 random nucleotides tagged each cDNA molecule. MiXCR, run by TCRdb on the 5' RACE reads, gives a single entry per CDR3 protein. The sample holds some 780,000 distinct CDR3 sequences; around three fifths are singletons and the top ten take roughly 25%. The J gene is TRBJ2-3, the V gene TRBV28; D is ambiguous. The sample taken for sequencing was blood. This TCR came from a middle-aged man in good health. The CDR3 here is CASSFLDIDTQYF. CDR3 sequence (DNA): TGTGCCAGCAGTTTCCTGGATATAGATACGCAGTATTTT.